A selection of T cell receptor beta chains follows, all from one sample in a study of T cells in localized non-small cell lung cancer. The protocol was immunoSEQ multiplex PCR, while the TCRdb copy is restricted to in-frame clones and leaves out a portion. The data show more than 45,000 clones, 86% seen once. This specimen was peripheral blood, taken before any cancer treatment. The receptors originated from a male donor aged 60 or older with stage III squamous cell lung carcinoma. The CDR3 runs from the conserved cysteine through the conserved F or W. Each record gives: J gene, clone size, D gene, V gene, CDR3 protein, CDR3 DNA. D genes are given only for firm matches. Not all rows give a size; the values are once, few, many and, for expanded clones, a class.

>TRBJ2-3|-|-|TRBV7-2
CASSLEVSADTQYF
TGTGCCAGCAGCTTAGAGGTCTCGGCTGATACGCAGTATTTT
>TRBJ1-4|-|-|TRBV18
CASSPGSEKLFF
TGTGCCAGCTCACCGGGTAGTGAAAAACTGTTTTTT
>TRBJ1-1|-|TRBD1|TRBV6-5
CASSPRGPGTEAFF
TGTGCCAGCAGCCCCAGGGGGCCGGGCACTGAAGCTTTCTTT
>TRBJ1-6|once|TRBD1|TRBV4-1
CASSPGTENSPLHF
TGCGCCAGCAGCCCTGGGACAGAGAATTCACCCCTCCACTTT
>TRBJ1-1|-|-|TRBV5-1
CASSLHTGLNTEAFF
TGCGCCAGCAGCTTACATACAGGACTGAACACTGAAGCTTTCTTT
>TRBJ1-2|once|TRBD1|TRBV7-2
CASRPGTDYGYTF
TGTGCCAGCAGACCCGGGACAGACTATGGCTACACCTTC
>TRBJ1-1|-|-|TRBV28
CGTVNTEAFF
TGTGGGACGGTGAACACTGAAGCTTTCTTT
>TRBJ2-5|-|TRBD2|TRBV6-1
CASSEPVAGVRETQYF
TGTGCCAGCAGTGAACCGGTAGCGGGAGTACGGGAGACCCAGTACTTC
>TRBJ1-5|-|TRBD1|TRBV18
CASSPTGASNQPQHF
TGTGCCAGCTCACCAACAGGGGCTAGCAATCAGCCCCAGCATTTT
>TRBJ1-2|-|-|TRBV12-5
CASGPTATIYGYTF
TGTGCTAGTGGTCCGACAGCGACGATCTATGGCTACACCTTC
>TRBJ1-4|-|-|TRBV5-1
CASSFLGSSNEKLFF
TGCGCCAGCAGCTTTTTGGGCAGCTCAAATGAAAAACTGTTTTTT
>TRBJ2-5|-|TRBD2|TRBV19
CASRQSGSLEETQYF
TGTGCCAGTAGGCAGAGCGGGAGCTTAGAAGAGACCCAGTACTTC
>TRBJ1-4|-|-|TRBV7-8
CASISDRGFLARSEKLFF
TGTGCCAGCATTTCCGATCGGGGTTTTCTCGCCCGAAGCGAAAAACTGTTTTTT
>TRBJ2-5|-|-|TRBV7-2
CASSLARGSETQYF
TGTGCCAGCAGCTTAGCCAGGGGCTCAGAGACCCAGTACTTC
>TRBJ2-6|-|-|TRBV6-5
CASSYSGAGANVLTF
TGTGCCAGCAGTTACTCGGGGGCCGGGGCCAACGTCCTGACTTTC
>TRBJ1-3|-|TRBD1|TRBV28
CASSLGDRVSGNTIYF
TGTGCCAGCAGTTTAGGGGACAGGGTCTCTGGAAACACCATATATTTT
>TRBJ2-2|-|TRBD2|TRBV7-2
CASSLSGGWELFF
TGTGCCAGCAGCCTAAGCGGGGGGTGGGAGCTGTTTTTT
>TRBJ2-3|-|-|TRBV27
CASSSVSLGTDTQYF
TGTGCCAGCAGTTCAGTGTCCCTGGGCACAGATACGCAGTATTTT
>TRBJ1-6|once|-|TRBV7-2
CASSLGGSRPLHF
TGTGCCAGCAGCTTAGGCGGCTCTCGCCCCCTCCACTTT
>TRBJ1-2|-|-|TRBV9
CASSVGGVNYGYTF
TGTGCCAGCAGCGTAGGAGGGGTGAACTATGGCTACACCTTC
>TRBJ2-3|-|-|TRBV5-1
CASSLGQGTYTETQYF
TGCGCCAGCAGCTTGGGCCAAGGGACGTACACAGAAACGCAGTATTTT
>TRBJ2-7|-|-|TRBV5-6
CASSWSRVGEQYF
TGTGCCAGCAGCTGGTCCCGGGTAGGCGAGCAGTACTTC
>TRBJ1-6|-|-|TRBV15
CATSRDLGIGSPLHF
TGTGCCACCAGCAGAGATTTGGGAATTGGTTCACCCCTCCACTTT
>TRBJ2-7|-|TRBD2|TRBV11-2
CASSLRVSGVGYEQYF
TGTGCCAGCAGTCTACGAGTTAGCGGGGTTGGATACGAGCAGTACTTC
>TRBJ1-2|-|TRBD1|TRBV10-3
CAISAGTGVTNYGYTF
TGTGCCATCAGTGCCGGGACAGGCGTTACTAACTATGGCTACACCTTC
>TRBJ1-5|-|-|TRBV5-4
CASSSGGVFNQPQHF
TGTGCCAGCAGCTCCGGAGGGGTGTTCAATCAGCCCCAGCATTTT
>TRBJ1-5|-|TRBD1|TRBV11-1
CASSAGTGENQPQHF
TGTGCCAGCAGTGCCGGGACAGGGGAGAATCAGCCCCAGCATTTT